The 17 T cell receptor beta chains presented below share a single source sample, sequenced in a study of spatial heterogeneity in lung cancer. This sample's time point: sample taken at primary tumor resection. TCRdb passed the 5' RACE reads through MiXCR, listing each CDR3 protein once. The sample consists of over 45,000 distinct CDR3 sequences, roughly 5% of them appearing once. The sample consisted of PBMCs, taken at surgery. These receptor sequences come from a male donor with early-stage non-small cell lung cancer.

This clonotype was counted at least ten times. The chain combines TRBV7-9 with TRBJ1-2; a possible D gene is TRBD1 (6 bases). This CDR3 comprises 14 residues. Trimming took off 4 bases at V and 6 bases at J, with 15 bases between the two ends. CDR1 is SEHNR, CDR2 FQNEAQ, per germline (reference sequence). The CDR3: CASSSQTGSNGYTF. The CDR3 DNA follows: TGTGCCAGCAGCTCGCAAACAGGGTCGAATGGCTACACCTTC.

This clonotype appeared many times. The chain couples TRBV4-1 to TRBJ1-1, with TRBD1 as a possible D gene (5 bases). The germline gives CDR1 MGHRA, CDR2 YSYEKL. This CDR3 contains 13 residues. V lost 6 bases and J lost 0, with 8 bases in between. Here the CDR3 DNA reads TGCGCCAGCAGGGGGACGGTGAACACTGAAGCTTTCTTT. Protein: CASRGTVNTEAFF.

Ten or more counts support this clonotype. The CDR3: CASRAGGSYNEQFF. The DNA of the CDR3 is TGTGCCAGCAGAGCGGGAGGGTCCTACAATGAGCAGTTCTTC. J is TRBJ2-1 and V is TRBV27, with TRBD2 matching over 10 bases. The CDR3 is 14 residues long. V dropped 6 bases and J dropped 1; count of bases not matched to a gene: 0. From germline, CDR1 is MNHEY and CDR2 SMNVEV (reference sequence).

This clonotype was seen ten or more times. The chain uses TRBV6-2 or TRBV6-3 and TRBJ2-2; no clear D. The CDR3 runs 16 residues. Germline CDR1 MNHEY, CDR2 SVGEGT. V lost 7 bases, J lost 3 bases, and 18 bases lay in between. CDR3 region: CASNDDSKGYTGELFF. CDR3 DNA sequence: TGTGCCAGCAACGACGATAGTAAGGGATACACCGGGGAGCTGTTTTTT.

This clonotype is categorized as medium-sized. This chain links TRBV12-3 or TRBV12-4 with TRBJ2-4; D call uncertain. V gave up 8 bases and J gave up 7 bases, with 12 bases separating them. The CDR3 has 12 amino acids. CDR3: CASSLTVNIQYF. The CDR3 nucleotides read TGTGCCAGCTCATTGACGGTTAACATTCAGTACTTC.

The table lists this clonotype with many counts. Here the CDR3 reads CAISESQDTEAFF. The DNA of the CDR3 is TGTGCCATCAGTGAGTCGCAGGACACTGAAGCTTTCTTT. V gene TRBV10-3 combines with J gene TRBJ1-1, with D uncertain. Germline CDR1 ENHRY, CDR2 SYGVKD. The CDR3 is 13 amino acids. Trimming pared 0 bases from V and 3 bases from J, leaving 5 bases between.

The table lists this clonotype with many counts. The genes are TRBV11-2 and TRBJ1-3; D gene unclear. V dropped 2 bases and J dropped 4 bases, with 6 bases sitting between them. The CDR3 runs to 13 residues. Germline lookup yields CDR1 SGHAT and CDR2 FQNNGV. This chain's CDR3 is CASSLHLGNTIYF. The CDR3 bases are TGTGCCAGCAGCTTACATTTAGGAAACACCATATATTTT.

This clonotype was recorded many times. This chain joins TRBV20-1 and TRBJ2-3; 13 positions agree with TRBD2. CDR1 and CDR2 (germline): DFQATT, SNEGSKA (reference sequence). Trimming removed 6 bases from V and 2 bases from J; junction bases left unmatched: 8. The CDR3 loop spans 16 amino acids. The DNA for the CDR3 is TGCAGTGCCGCCGGACTAGCGGGAGCCTACACAGATACGCAGTATTTT. The encoded protein is CSAAGLAGAYTDTQYF.

This clonotype was seen many times. The CDR3 bases are TGTGCCAGCTCACCGTACGGGGGGCAGGGCACTGAAGCTTTCTTT. It codes for CASSPYGGQGTEAFF. This chain uses TRBV18 with TRBJ1-1, with D possibly being TRBD1 (6 bases). CDR3 length: 15 amino acids. Germline V gene data show CDR1 as KGHSH and CDR2 as LQKENI. Trimming cost V 3 bases and J 4 bases, with 15 bases left between them.

This clonotype has ten or more counts. J is TRBJ1-5 and V is TRBV20-1; 7 bases are shared with TRBD1. CDR3 length: 14 residues. CDR1 is DFQATT and CDR2 is SNEGSKA in the germline V gene (reference sequence). Trimming took 5 bases from V and 2 from J; bases not matched to a gene: 6. CDR3 amino acids: CSAHRGFGNQPQHF. The CDR3 nucleotides are TGCAGTGCTCACAGGGGATTCGGCAATCAGCCCCAGCATTTT.

This clonotype was recorded many times. The chain links TRBV29-1 to TRBJ2-5, with 11 bases that match TRBD2. Germline V gene data show CDR1 as SQVTM and CDR2 as ANQGSEA. The CDR3 is 15 amino acids. The junction had 10 bases not matched to a gene; V was cut back by 5 bases and J by 5 bases. CDR3 in DNA: TGCAGCGTTTTGTATAGCGGGAGGGCCACGGAGACCCAGTACTTC. Protein: CSVLYSGRATETQYF.

This clonotype was detected many times. V is TRBV7-2 and J is TRBJ1-1, with no clear D. CDR1 SGHTA and CDR2 FQGNSA come from the germline V gene. V lost 3 bases and J lost 4, with 15 bases in between. This CDR3 contains 15 residues. The CDR3 region has the DNA TGTGCCAGCAGCTTTCCATCGGGGAGCAGCACTGAAGCTTTCTTT. Translated: CASSFPSGSSTEAFF.

This clonotype was seen ten or more times. V usage is TRBV2 and J usage is TRBJ2-5; D remains ambiguous. V was shortened by 7 bases and J by 2 bases, with 14 bases between the two germline ends. Germline V lookup: CDR1 SNHLY, CDR2 FYNNEI. This CDR3 is built from 14 residues. The CDR3 protein is CASMMSHVQETQYF. CDR3 coding DNA: TGTGCCAGCATGATGTCTCACGTTCAAGAGACCCAGTACTTC.

At least ten counts were recorded for this clonotype. The chain employs TRBV7-9 and TRBJ1-5; D is possibly TRBD1 (5 bases). The CDR3 is 13 residues long. Trimming removed 3 bases at V and 4 bases at J, with 7 bases between. Per germline, CDR1 SEHNR and CDR2 FQNEAQ (reference sequence). The CDR3 DNA reads as TGTGCCAGCAGCTTGTCAGGGAATCAGCCCCAGCATTTT. Translated: CASSLSGNQPQHF.

This clonotype was recorded many times. The chain combines TRBV29-1 with TRBJ2-1; D possibly corresponds to TRBD2 (6 bases). CDR1 and CDR2 from the germline V gene are SQVTM and ANQGSEA. The CDR3 is 16 residues long. V lost 0 bases and J lost 4, with 16 bases in between. As DNA, the CDR3 is TGCAGCGTTGAAGAGGGCGGATTAGCGGAGTACAATGAGCAGTTCTTC. Its translation is CSVEEGGLAEYNEQFF.

This clonotype was recorded many times. The chain joins TRBV10-1 to TRBJ2-7; the match to TRBD1 covers 10 bases. After removal of 5 bases from V and 5 bases from J, the junction contained 6 bases not matched to a gene. This CDR3 has 14 amino acids. Germline V CDR1 and CDR2: WNHNN, SYGVQD (reference sequence). In nucleotides, the CDR3 is TGCGCCAGCAGTTTAGACAGGGGGCGGCACGAGCAGTACTTC. It translates to CASSLDRGRHEQYF.

This clonotype has at least ten counts. The CDR3 DNA reads TGTGCCAGCAGTCCTACCCCCTACGAGCAGTACTTC. Residues: CASSPTPYEQYF. The rearrangement joins TRBV28 to TRBJ2-7; D is undetermined. The V gene lost 5 bases and the J gene lost 2 bases, with 7 bases spanning the gap. The CDR3 is 12 amino acids. CDR1 MDHEN and CDR2 SYDVKM come from the germline V gene.